Presented here are 17 T cell receptor beta chains from one specimen sequenced in a study of blood T cells in healthy people across ages. Using a J-beta primer mix together with a sample-barcoded 5' primer, a second PCR was run for about 6 to 12 cycles. MiXCR, run by TCRdb on the 5' RACE reads, gives a single entry per CDR3 protein. The sample has about 720,000 distinct CDR3 sequences, 20% to 25% seen once. Sequencing input: blood. These receptor sequences come from a man in his 70s in good health.

This clonotype has more than one count but fewer than ten. The CDR3 loop is CASSPINLNTEAFF. The CDR3 DNA reads TGTGCCAGCAGTCCCATAAATTTGAACACTGAAGCTTTCTTT. The rearrangement joins TRBV27 to TRBJ1-1; D ambiguous. Germline V gene data show CDR1 as MNHEY and CDR2 as SMNVEV (reference sequence). Trimming cost V 5 bases and J 0 bases, with 10 bases left between them. The CDR3 covers 14 residues.

V and J are TRBV12-3 or TRBV12-4 and TRBJ1-1; 10 nucleotides match TRBD1. CDR3 length: 14 amino acids. The V segment lost 5 bases and the J segment 4 bases; nucleotides outside the gene matches: 4. The CDR3 nucleotides are TGTGCCAGCAGTCGACAGGGGGCGAGCACTGAAGCTTTCTTT. It yields the protein CASSRQGASTEAFF.

This clonotype was seen only a few times. The V and J genes are TRBV11-2 and TRBJ2-6; the D gene is possibly TRBD1 (6 bases). Trimming stripped 1 base from V and 0 bases from J, with 16 bases between. Germline assignment: CDR1 SGHAT and CDR2 FQNNGV. The CDR3 contains 19 residues. The DNA of the CDR3 is TGTGCCAGCAGCTTAGTAGGCAGGGGAACACTCTCTGGGGCCAACGTCCTGACTTTC. Translated, it gives CASSLVGRGTLSGANVLTF.

This chain joins TRBV20-1 and TRBJ2-1; perhaps TRBD1 as D (6 bases). Germline V CDR1 and CDR2: DFQATT, SNEGSKA (reference sequence). Trimming stripped 6 bases from V and 4 bases from J, with 16 bases between. This CDR3 has 14 residues. The CDR3 loop reads CSAYDGGGYNEQFF. As DNA, the CDR3 is TGCAGTGCCTACGATGGGGGCGGTTACAATGAGCAGTTCTTC.

The chain uses TRBV20-1 and TRBJ2-7, with a weak D call TRBD1 (6 bases). V lost 5 bases and J 3 bases, leaving 8 bases between the germline ends. CDR1 DFQATT and CDR2 SNEGSKA come from the germline V gene (reference sequence). The CDR3 length is 11 residues. CDR3 nucleotides: TGCAGTGCTTTCAGGGGCTACGAGCAGTACTTC. Its protein is CSAFRGYEQYF.

This clonotype was recorded a few times. Here the CDR3 reads CASSLLGREKLFF. The CDR3 nucleotides read TGTGCCAGCAGCTTACTGGGGCGTGAAAAACTGTTTTTT. The chain links TRBV7-8 to TRBJ1-4; the D gene is possibly TRBD1 (5 bases). CDR1 is SGHVS and CDR2 is FQNEAQ in the germline V gene. Trimming pared 2 bases from V and 7 bases from J, leaving 8 bases between. This CDR3 is built from 13 residues.

A few counts support this clonotype. The J gene is TRBJ1-4, the V gene TRBV4-3, with 7 bases identical to TRBD1. Losses at the gene ends were 5 bases for V and 4 bases for J; bases not matched to a gene: 10. The V gene's germline CDR1 is LGHNA and CDR2 YSLEER. The CDR3 covers 16 residues. Here the CDR3 reads CASSDRHRGRNEKLFF. CDR3 bases: TGCGCCAGCAGCGACAGACACAGGGGCCGTAATGAAAAACTGTTTTTT.

The V call is TRBV29-1, the J call TRBJ2-5; D is uncertain. Germline V gene data show CDR1 as SQVTM and CDR2 as ANQGSEA. Trimming stripped 4 bases from V and 4 bases from J, with 13 bases between. The CDR3 has 13 residues. The chain's CDR3 is CSVGFLEVETQYF. The CDR3 nucleotides read TGCAGCGTTGGTTTCCTCGAAGTAGAGACCCAGTACTTC. The entire variable domain, with the rest obtained from reference TRBV29-1 and TRBJ2-5, is as follows: SAVISQKPSRDICQRGTSLTIQCQVDSQVTMMFWYRQQPGQSLTLIATANQGSEATYESGFVIDKFPISRPNLTFSTLTVSNMSPEDSSIYLCSVGFLEVETQYFGPGTRLLVL.

The chain employs TRBV28 and TRBJ1-1, with D unresolved. With 8 bases removed from V and 5 bases from J, the gap between germline ends came to 9 bases. CDR3 length equals 11 residues. Germline V CDR1 and CDR2: MDHEN, SYDVKM. CDR3 region: CASLSGTEAFF. The CDR3 DNA sequence: TGTGCCAGCCTAAGTGGGACTGAAGCTTTCTTT.

Turning to this clonotype: Given a much more abundant clone one base away, this may be a read error. This chain joins TRBV3-1 and TRBJ2-3; D may be TRBD2 (6 bases). CDR1 is LGHDT and CDR2 is YNNKEL in the germline V gene (reference sequence). The CDR3 covers 16 residues. CDR3 amino acids: CASSQDLAGNTVTQYF. CDR3 DNA: TGTGCCAGCAGCCAAGATTTGGCGGGGAACACAGTTACGCAGTATTTT.

This clonotype was recorded many times. J is TRBJ1-2 and V is TRBV6-4; D gene uncertain. There are 12 residues in the CDR3. V was shortened by 6 bases and J by 3 bases, with 8 bases between the two germline ends. The V gene's germline CDR1 is MRHNA and CDR2 SNTAGT. DNA of the CDR3: TGTGCCAGCAGGGACCGAGACTATGGCTACACCTTC. Residues: CASRDRDYGYTF.

This clonotype appeared a few times. This chain's CDR3 is CASSFLAEHAGAFTDTQYF. The DNA of the CDR3 is TGTGCCAGCAGCTTTTTAGCGGAGCACGCCGGGGCTTTCACAGATACGCAGTATTTT. The chain has TRBV7-2 and TRBJ2-3, with D tentatively TRBD2 (6 bases). This CDR3 comprises 19 residues. V was pared by 3 bases and J by 2 bases, with 24 bases between. CDR1 and CDR2 from the germline V gene are SGHTA and FQGNSA.

For this clonotype: The junction departs from the called germline gene at one end, perhaps through a read error. The V and J genes are TRBV7-9 and TRBJ2-6, with D possibly matching TRBD1 (5 bases). CDR1 and CDR2 (germline): SEHNR, FQNEAQ (reference sequence). This CDR3 spans 16 amino acids. CDR3 in amino acids: CASNRTQGSGASVLTF. The CDR3 nucleotides are TGTGCCAGCAACAGAACCCAGGGCTCTGGGGCCAGCGTCCTGACTTTC.

The V and J genes are TRBV4-3 and TRBJ2-3; 13 nucleotides match TRBD2. Germline values: CDR1 LGHNA, CDR2 YSLEER. V lost 3 bases and J lost 6; bases outside the gene matches: 15. There are 19 residues in the CDR3. The CDR3 DNA follows: TGCGCCAGCAGCCATAGGGGACCAGGACTAGCGGGAGTTCGGGATACGCAGTATTTT. It translates to CASSHRGPGLAGVRDTQYF.

The gene calls are TRBV12-3 or TRBV12-4 and TRBJ2-3; 9 nucleotides line up with TRBD1. This CDR3 spans 16 amino acids. The V segment lost 5 bases and the J segment 4 bases; nucleotides outside the gene matches: 10. CDR3 in amino acids: CASSNRQGVIADTQYF. The CDR3, as DNA: TGTGCCAGCAGTAACCGACAGGGGGTGATCGCAGATACGCAGTATTTT.

The V call is TRBV3-1, the J call TRBJ2-4; possible D gene TRBD1, 6 bases. Trimming stripped 4 bases from V and 3 bases from J, with 10 bases between. This CDR3 is 14 amino acids long. CDR1 is LGHDT and CDR2 is YNNKEL in the germline V gene (reference sequence). For the CDR3, the DNA is TGTGCCAGCAGCCTAGGACAGCACAAAAACATTCAGTACTTC. Translating gives CASSLGQHKNIQYF.

The chain joins TRBV6-6 to TRBJ2-1; 8 bases are shared with TRBD2. After removal of 6 bases from V and 2 bases from J, the junction contained 6 bases not matched to a gene. This CDR3 contains 15 residues. Per the germline V gene, CDR1 is MNHNY and CDR2 is SVGAGI (reference sequence). The DNA for the CDR3 is TGTGCCAGCAGCAGCGGGGGAGGGCCCTACAATGAGCAGTTCTTC. Protein product: CASSSGGGPYNEQFF.